Listed below are T cell receptor beta chains from one sample, sequenced in a study of T cells in Graves' hyperthyroidism and ophthalmopathy. A single record per CDR3 protein comes from TCRdb applying MiXCR to the multiplex PCR reads. There are about 400,000 distinct CDR3 sequences in the sample; approximately 14% occur only once, and around 30% lies in the top ten. The material sequenced was blood. Source of these receptors: a woman between 18 and 30 years old with Graves' hyperthyroidism that later progressed to Graves' ophthalmopathy. The CDR3 runs from the conserved cysteine through the conserved F or W. D genes are given only for firm matches. Clone sizes are given selectively: once, few, many, or a class where the clone is expanded.

d_call j_call clone_size v_call cdr3_nt cdr3_aa
TRBD2 TRBJ2-1 few TRBV6-1 TGTGCCAGCAGTGAAACTAGCGGGCAGGTTGATGAGCAGTTCTTC CASSETSGQVDEQFF
TRBD1 TRBJ2-1 NA TRBV30 TGTGCCTGGAGTGCCTCTGGGACAGGGTACTCGGATGAGCGGTTCTTC CAWSASGTGYSDERFF
NA TRBJ2-3 many TRBV7-2 TGTGCCAGCAGCAATAGCAGAGCGAGGGCAGATACGCAGTATTTT CASSNSRARADTQYF
TRBD1 TRBJ2-3 few TRBV6-1 TGTGCCAGCAGTCCATGGGACAGGATCACAGATACGCAGTATTTT CASSPWDRITDTQYF
TRBD2 TRBJ2-5 many TRBV5-5 TGTGCCAGCAGCTTGGGCCTAGCGGGTACGGCAGAGACCCAGTACTTC CASSLGLAGTAETQYF
NA TRBJ2-1 few TRBV5-4 TGTGCCCAAGAGAATGAGCAGTTCTTC CAQENEQFF
NA TRBJ2-7 many TRBV20-1 TGCAGTGCTAGAGAATTCCAATCTTCAACCTACGAGCAGTACTTC CSAREFQSSTYEQYF
TRBD2 TRBJ2-1 many TRBV7-2 TGTGCCAGCAGCTCTCGGACTAGCGGGAGGGCCCAGTTCTTC CASSSRTSGRAQFF
NA TRBJ1-5 NA TRBV6-1 TGTGCCAGCGACACCGCGCAGGGCGGCAATCAGCCCCAGCATTTT CASDTAQGGNQPQHF
NA TRBJ2-1 many TRBV4-3 TGCGCCAGCAGCCCCAGGGGAGGGAGCTCCTACAATGAGCAGTTCTTC CASSPRGGSSYNEQFF
NA TRBJ2-7 many TRBV6-2/TRBV6-3 TGTGCCAGCAGTTACCCCCCGGAGGGGCCCGAGCAGTACTTC CASSYPPEGPEQYF
NA TRBJ1-4 many TRBV7-9 TGTGCCAGCAGCCCCGGACAGCTTAATGAAAAACTGTTTTTT CASSPGQLNEKLFF
TRBD2 TRBJ2-2 many TRBV6-1 TGTGCCAGCAGCTGGGGACTATCTCGCACCGGGGAGCTGTTTTTT CASSWGLSRTGELFF
TRBD1 TRBJ1-6 few TRBV7-8 TGTGCCAGCAGCTCCGCAGGGGGTAATTCACCCCTCCACTTT CASSSAGGNSPLHF
NA TRBJ2-5 NA TRBV9 TGTGCCAGCAGCGTAGGGAGGGGTCAAGAGACCCAGTACTTC CASSVGRGQETQYF
NA TRBJ2-3 NA TRBV7-9 TGTGCCAGCAGCTTACCCAGGGGTGTGCGGGAGTGGGCAGATACGCAGTATTTT CASSLPRGVREWADTQYF
NA TRBJ2-7 many TRBV7-9 TGTGCCAGCAGCAGAGCGGACATCGCAACCTACGAGCAGTACTTC CASSRADIATYEQYF
NA TRBJ2-5 many TRBV12-3/TRBV12-4 TGTGCCAGCAGGCCGGGAGATGAAGAGACCCAGTACTTC CASRPGDEETQYF
NA TRBJ1-5 NA TRBV10-2 TGCGCCAGCAGTGAGTCGGGGCGCCGCCAGCCCCAGCATTTT CASSESGRRQPQHF
TRBD1 TRBJ1-2 few TRBV4-1 TGCGCCAGCAGGCCACAGGGGAACTATGGCTACACCTTC CASRPQGNYGYTF
NA TRBJ1-2 few TRBV6-1 TGTGCCAGCAGCCACCGGGACGCGGGCTACACCTTC CASSHRDAGYTF
NA TRBJ1-2 few TRBV28 TGTGCCAGCAGGGGGGGTCAGCGGGGCTATGGCTACACCTTC CASRGGQRGYGYTF